The 19 T cell receptor beta chains below all came from one sample that was sequenced in a study of CD8 T cells in Susac syndrome. A quantity of roughly 0.5 to 1 ug RNA underwent reverse transcription using random hexamers. In TCRdb, the immunoSEQ multiplex PCR reads were re-called with MiXCR into one record per CDR3 protein. The data show roughly 89,000 distinct CDR3 sequences, approximately 96% seen once. Sequencing was done on a sample of CD8+ T cells from PBMCs. The receptors originated from a human donor with Susac syndrome.

This clonotype is a singleton in its sample. V is TRBV12-3 or TRBV12-4 and J is TRBJ1-2; a weak D match, TRBD1 (5 bases). V dropped 8 bases and J dropped 6 bases, with 19 bases sitting between them. The CDR3 sequence is 14 residues long. The CDR3 coding sequence is TGTGCCAGCTTACCCGGCCAGGGAGGTAATGGCTACACCTTC. Its translation: CASLPGQGGNGYTF.

The chain has TRBV20-1 and TRBJ2-2, with 8 bases aligning to TRBD1. This CDR3 has 14 amino acids. The germline V gene encodes CDR1 DFQATT and CDR2 SNEGSKA (reference sequence). After removal of 5 bases from V and 6 bases from J, the junction contained 8 bases not matched to a gene. The CDR3 DNA reads as TGCAGTGCTTCCCGACAGGGGAGTCCCGGGGAGCTGTTTTTT. It codes for CSASRQGSPGELFF.

The chain couples TRBV7-2 to TRBJ2-3, with TRBD2 identical over 7 bases. J gave up 0 bases and V 5 bases, and 5 bases lay outside the gene matches. The CDR3 spans 15 residues. The germline V gene has CDR1 SGHTA and CDR2 FQGNSA. The CDR3 DNA is TGTGCCAGCAGCCGCCCGCGGGGGAGCACAGATACGCAGTATTTT. This codes for CASSRPRGSTDTQYF. Looking up the rest from reference TRBV7-2 and TRBJ2-3 gives the full variable domain: GAGVSQSPSNKVTEKGKDVELRCDPISGHTALYWYRQSLGQGLEFLIYFQGNSAPDKSGLPSDRFSAERTGGSVSTLTIQRTQQEDSAVYLCASSRPRGSTDTQYFGPGTRLTVL.

The gene calls are TRBV11-2 and TRBJ2-7; D might be TRBD1 (6 bases). The CDR3 has 15 residues. The V and J ends lost 5 bases and 2 bases respectively, with 16 bases between them. Looked up from germline, CDR1 is SGHAT and CDR2 is FQNNGV. In DNA, the CDR3 is TGTGCCAGCAGCCTATCTGACAGGATACCCTACGAGCAGTACTTC. It is translated as CASSLSDRIPYEQYF.

The chain couples TRBV5-4 to TRBJ1-1, with 7 bases aligning to TRBD1. Germline CDR1 SGHNT, CDR2 YYREEE (reference sequence). Trimming removed 5 bases from V and 5 bases from J; junction bases left unmatched: 6. The CDR3 consists of 13 residues. CDR3 DNA: TGTGCCAGCAGTCGATCAGGGGGTACTGAAGCTTTCTTT. This gives the protein CASSRSGGTEAFF.

V usage is TRBV5-1 and J usage is TRBJ2-6; 10 bases align to TRBD2. V lost 1 base and J lost 2; bases outside the gene matches: 3. This CDR3 spans 17 amino acids. Germline CDR1 is SGHRS and CDR2 is YFSETQ. The CDR3 loop is CASSLKRGGPGANVLTF. The CDR3 DNA is TGCGCCAGCAGCTTGAAGCGGGGGGGCCCTGGGGCCAACGTCCTGACTTTC.

The chain combines TRBV29-1 with TRBJ1-2; D call uncertain. Germline V CDR1 and CDR2: SQVTM, ANQGSEA. This CDR3 is built from 11 residues. V was clipped by 7 bases and J by 4 bases, with 10 bases between them. In DNA form, the CDR3 reads TGCAGCGCAAACAGCCCCTATGGCTACACCTTC. Protein sequence: CSANSPYGYTF.

The J gene is TRBJ1-6, the V gene TRBV20-1; D ambiguous. The CDR3 length is 17 residues. V was shortened by 0 bases and J by 0 bases, with 12 bases between the two germline ends. Germline CDR1 reads DFQATT; CDR2 reads SNEGSKA (reference sequence). The CDR3 coding sequence is TGCAGTGCTAGAGATAGCGGCGGGAGCTCCTATAATTCACCCCTCCACTTT. It codes for CSARDSGGSSYNSPLHF.

V and J are TRBV19 and TRBJ1-1, with D tentatively TRBD1 (5 bases). Germline values: CDR1 LNHDA, CDR2 SQIVND (reference sequence). There are 16 residues in the CDR3. Deletions cut 0 bases from V and 3 bases from J, with 14 bases between. CDR3 residues: CASSIEGPGKDTEAFF. The DNA for the CDR3 is TGTGCCAGTAGTATAGAGGGCCCAGGGAAGGACACTGAAGCTTTCTTT.

This chain uses TRBV29-1 with TRBJ2-2, with D perhaps matching TRBD1 or TRBD2 (6 bases each). Germline CDR1 is SQVTM and CDR2 is ANQGSEA. Trimming removed 7 bases at V and 4 bases at J, with 16 bases between. The CDR3 sequence is 14 residues long. The CDR3: CSAIGGILTGELFF. The CDR3 bases are TGCAGCGCTATAGGGGGGATTCTCACCGGGGAGCTGTTTTTT.

For the CDR3, the DNA is TGTGCCAGCATCATCGGCAGGGCTAGCGGAAACAATGAGCAGTTCTTC. It is translated as CASIIGRASGNNEQFF. The chain uses TRBV6-1 and TRBJ2-1, with 7 bases fitting TRBD2. The germline CDR1 and CDR2 sequences are MNHNS and SASEGT. J was trimmed by 5 bases and V by 7 bases; bases with no gene match: 14. The CDR3 consists of 16 residues.

The chain combines TRBV20-1 with TRBJ1-6, with 7 bases identical to TRBD1. The germline V gene encodes CDR1 DFQATT and CDR2 SNEGSKA (reference sequence). The J segment lost 9 bases and the V segment lost 2 bases, leaving 4 bases of the junction unmatched. The CDR3 is 13 residues long. As DNA, the CDR3 is TGCAGTGCTAGAAGTCAGGGGGGTTCACCCCTCCACTTT. It encodes CSARSQGGSPLHF.

The chain is built from TRBV23-1 and TRBJ1-1; TRBD1 aligns across 9 bases. TRBV23-1 is reported as an ORF; its role is uncertain. The length of the CDR3 is 17 residues. The J segment lost 11 bases and the V segment lost 0 bases, leaving 16 bases of the junction unmatched. In DNA form, the CDR3 reads TGCGCCAGCAGTCAATCGGGAATCTTCCGGGACAGGGAATCCGCTTTCTTT. This gives the protein CASSQSGIFRDRESAFF.

J is TRBJ1-1 and V is TRBV28; D gene unclear. Trimming pared 6 bases from V and 3 bases from J, leaving 8 bases between. The CDR3 totals 12 residues. CDR1 is MDHEN and CDR2 is SYDVKM in the germline V gene. CDR3 sequence (DNA): TGTGCCAGCAGGGTTACACACACTGAAGCTTTCTTT. Translation gives CASRVTHTEAFF.

V gene TRBV27 combines with J gene TRBJ2-1; D assignment may be TRBD1 or TRBD2 (7 bases each). CDR1 and CDR2 (germline): MNHEY, SMNVEV (reference sequence). The CDR3 has 14 residues. V was shortened by 4 bases and J by 8 bases, with 15 bases between the two germline ends. CDR3 bases: TGTGCCAGCAGTTCGACAGGGAGGGTGTATGAGCAGTTCTTC. This codes for CASSSTGRVYEQFF.

The rearrangement joins TRBV29-1 to TRBJ2-3, with D perhaps matching TRBD1 or TRBD2 (5 bases each). The ends were cut back, 3 bases at V and 5 bases at J, with 18 bases in the middle. The CDR3 covers 15 residues. The germline CDR1 and CDR2 sequences are SQVTM and ANQGSEA. The CDR3 region is CSVEGESGRGDTQYF. As DNA, the CDR3 is TGCAGCGTTGAGGGGGAGAGCGGAAGGGGAGATACGCAGTATTTT.

The chain couples TRBV9 to TRBJ2-5; the D call may be TRBD1 or TRBD2 (5 bases each). The CDR3 consists of 14 residues. With 0 bases removed from V and 1 base from J, the gap between germline ends came to 7 bases. The germline V gene encodes CDR1 SGDLS and CDR2 YYNGEE. The CDR3 reads CASSVAGTQETQYF. CDR3 bases: TGTGCCAGCAGCGTAGCAGGGACCCAAGAGACCCAGTACTTC.

This clonotype has only one observation. The genes are TRBV7-2 and TRBJ1-2; TRBD1 might be the D (5 bases). The V end was cut by 3 bases, the J end by 8 bases, with 19 bases between. Germline CDR1 SGHTA, CDR2 FQGNSA. The CDR3 length is 15 residues. The chain's CDR3 is CASSFWVGQGDGYTF. The DNA for the CDR3 is TGTGCCAGCAGCTTTTGGGTAGGGCAGGGCGACGGCTACACCTTC.

The V gene is TRBV2, the J gene TRBJ2-7, with 7 nucleotides matching TRBD1. The CDR3 runs 16 residues. V shed 7 bases, J shed 0 bases, and the junction held 12 bases outside the gene matches. Germline lookup yields CDR1 SNHLY and CDR2 FYNNEI. The CDR3 sequence: CASKPLLRGSSYEQYF. The CDR3 DNA reads TGTGCCAGCAAACCCCTCCTCAGGGGGAGCTCCTACGAGCAGTACTTC. Full variable domain (rest looked up from reference TRBV2 and TRBJ2-7): EPEVTQTPSHQVTQMGQEVILRCVPISNHLYFYWYRQILGQKVEFLVSFYNNEISEKSEIFDDQFSVERPDGSNFTLKIRSTKLEDSAMYFCASKPLLRGSSYEQYFGPGTRLTVT.